Listed below are T cell receptor beta chains from one sample, sequenced in a study of T cell responses to AZD1222 COVID-19 vaccine. Repertoires were generated with immunoSEQ multiplex PCR, while TCRdb's copy carries only in-frame clones and drops some. The sample comprises some 80,000 clones, roughly 90% of which are singletons, and roughly 5.1% rests with the top ten. The source material was peripheral blood, sampled on day 0 of MenACWY control vaccination. The source of these receptors is an adult in good health. The conserved cysteine and the conserved F or W are not part of the CDR3 here. The order of the fields is J gene, V gene, CDR3 protein.

>TRBJ2-5|TRBV7-8
ASSAWTSGGAGETQY
>TRBJ1-1|TRBV19
ASSQGLNTEAF
>TRBJ1-6|TRBV28
ASSFQTGTYSPLH
>TRBJ1-5|TRBV6-1
ASSDRFGVNQPQH
>TRBJ2-2|TRBV9
ASSVAQREYTGELF
>TRBJ1-2|TRBV6-4
ASSTGQNYGYT
>TRBJ2-3|TRBV6-2/TRBV6-3
ASSYGKASNTDTQY
>TRBJ1-2|TRBV19
ASSIGGTSGYT
>TRBJ2-7|TRBV6-2/TRBV6-3
ASSYTDEQY
>TRBJ2-1|TRBV2
ASSPSDSGEQF
>TRBJ2-1|TRBV3-1/TRBV3-2
ASSQIGGSYNEQF
>TRBJ1-5|TRBV5-6
ASSLGGYSNQPQH
>TRBJ1-1|TRBV5-1
ASSPGNTEAF
>TRBJ1-5|TRBV7-2
ASSSQGAINQPQH
>TRBJ2-3|TRBV7-2
ASSKGTSGARSTDTQY
>TRBJ2-7|TRBV5-1
ASSPLRETGTYEQY
>TRBJ2-1|TRBV19
ASRRLSLLSEQF
>TRBJ1-4|TRBV5-1
ASSSEGAKGEKLF
>TRBJ1-1|TRBV10-3
AIRDPGQMTNEAF
>TRBJ2-5|TRBV7-7
ASSLGTRPETQY
>TRBJ2-7|TRBV4-3
ASSQGARDQY
>TRBJ1-1|TRBV7-9
ASSLENSVTEAF
>TRBJ2-5|TRBV5-4
ASSTGPQETQY
>TRBJ2-7|TRBV6-5
ASSYSRDFTGEQY
>TRBJ2-3|TRBV6-2/TRBV6-3
ASSLPGLSTDTQY
>TRBJ2-1|TRBV5-1
ASSPGTGPYNEQF
>TRBJ2-5|TRBV7-9
ASSSQGSRETQY
>TRBJ1-1|TRBV18
ASSPTDRGTEAF
>TRBJ2-5|TRBV28
ASKLAGQETQY
>TRBJ2-1|TRBV2
ASQLDRDNEQF
>TRBJ2-5|TRBV7-9
ASSLDSWLERGGPETQY
>TRBJ1-4|TRBV23-1
ASSQSRGLANEKLF
>TRBJ2-2|TRBV30
AWSVAWHARNTGELF
>TRBJ1-2|TRBV5-4
ASSLGLPQVYGYT
>TRBJ2-1|TRBV7-3
ASSSSPENEQF